One and the same sample provided the 18 T cell receptor beta chains below, sequenced in a study of cytomegalovirus exposure and HLA in healthy donors. With 60 Vbeta and 13 Jbeta primers, the PCR was carried out. The table came from immunoSEQ multiplex PCR; TCRdb's copy has only in-frame clones and leaves some out. The sample includes about 190,000 clones, around 82% seen only once; the top ten take approximately 1.7%. Sequenced sample: PBMCs. Receptor source: a man in his forties in good health and CMV-seropositive.

V is TRBV9 and J is TRBJ2-7; D not resolved. The germline V gene has CDR1 SGDLS and CDR2 YYNGEE. CDR3 size: 14 residues. V lost 0 bases to trimming and J lost 2 bases, with 9 bases between them. CDR3 sequence (DNA): TGTGCCAGCAGCGTAGGCTCAGGAACCTACGAGCAGTACTTC. Protein sequence: CASSVGSGTYEQYF.

J is TRBJ1-6 and V is TRBV6-5, with a possible D match to TRBD1 (5 bases). With 3 bases removed from V and 14 bases from J, the gap between germline ends came to 23 bases. The CDR3 contains 16 residues. Germline V lookup: CDR1 MNHEY, CDR2 SVGAGI. The CDR3 reads CASSYSPPRAGGSLHF. CDR3 nucleotides: TGTGCCAGCAGTTATTCCCCTCCGCGGGCCGGGGGATCCCTCCACTTT.

This clone was detected only once. The chain recombines TRBV6-5 with TRBJ1-4, with 7 bases that match TRBD1. The CDR3 extends over 16 amino acids. From germline, CDR1 is MNHEY and CDR2 SVGAGI. Unmatched junction bases numbered 7, after V lost 0 bases and J lost 6 bases. The CDR3 DNA follows: TGTGCCAGCAGTTACTCCGTCCCCGGGACAGATGAAAAACTGTTTTTT. Protein: CASSYSVPGTDEKLFF.

This chain joins TRBV9 and TRBJ2-7, with D possibly being TRBD2 (5 bases). This CDR3 has 15 residues. CDR1 and CDR2 from the germline V gene are SGDLS and YYNGEE. Trimming removed 3 bases from V and 2 bases from J, with 15 bases in between. The CDR3 region is CASSAGSGRTYEQYF. In DNA form, the CDR3 reads TGTGCCAGCAGCGCAGGATCGGGGAGAACCTACGAGCAGTACTTC.

This clone was seen a few times. V usage is TRBV7-2 and J usage is TRBJ2-4; TRBD2 is a possible D gene (6 bases). The germline V gene encodes CDR1 SGHTA and CDR2 FQGNSA. The CDR3 runs to 13 residues. The V gene lost 6 bases and the J gene lost 9 bases, with 15 bases spanning the gap. CDR3 sequence (DNA): TGTGCCAGCAGTCCTAGCGCCGGCAGCATTCAGTACTTC. Its translation is CASSPSAGSIQYF.

This chain links TRBV6-5 with TRBJ2-7, with TRBD1 as a possible D gene (6 bases). Germline-derived CDR1 and CDR2 are MNHEY and SVGAGI. CDR3 size: 15 residues. Trimming left V 5 bases short and J 7 bases short, with 21 bases between. The CDR3 region is CASSAFRDMPPEQYF. The CDR3 DNA follows: TGTGCCAGCAGTGCTTTCCGGGACATGCCCCCGGAGCAGTACTTC.

The rearrangement links TRBV21-1 to TRBJ2-5; the listed D gene, TRBD1, was not tested against the DNA. TRBV21-1 is given as a pseudogene. The CDR3 is made up of 19 amino acids. CDR3 DNA: TGTGCCAGCAGCCTAATTGAAGGATGGGACAGGGGGCTACAAGAGACCCAGTACTTC. This sequence encodes CASSLIEGWDRGLQETQYF.

The chain carries TRBV4-3 and TRBJ1-1; 7 bases are shared with TRBD1. The germline V gene has CDR1 LGHNA and CDR2 YSLEER. The trim removed 5 bases at V and 5 bases at J, leaving 11 bases unmatched. This CDR3 has 15 residues. This chain's CDR3 is CASSYEPRGLTEAFF. In DNA, the CDR3 is TGCGCCAGCAGCTACGAACCGAGGGGGCTGACTGAAGCTTTCTTT.

This chain joins TRBV5-1 and TRBJ2-2, with D maybe TRBD1 (5 bases). The V end lost 2 bases, the J end lost 1 base, and 9 bases lay between the germline ends. The CDR3 is 15 amino acids. Germline CDR1 and CDR2: SGHRS and YFSETQ. The CDR3, as DNA: TGCGCCAGCAGCTTATACGGACAGAACACCGGGGAGCTGTTTTTT. It yields the protein CASSLYGQNTGELFF.

The rearrangement joins TRBV11-2 to TRBJ2-5; D unclear. Trimming took off 2 bases at V and 1 base at J, with 8 bases between the two ends. CDR1 SGHAT and CDR2 FQNNGV come from the germline V gene. The CDR3 runs to 14 residues. CDR3 DNA sequence: TGTGCCAGCAGCTTACGTGGCAGCCAAGAGACCCAGTACTTC. Its translation: CASSLRGSQETQYF.

This sequence joins TRBV5-1 and TRBJ2-4; 9 bases map to TRBD2. In germline, CDR1 is SGHRS, CDR2 YFSETQ. The CDR3 is 17 residues long. The junction had 4 bases not matched to a gene; V was cut back by 0 bases and J by 0 bases. The CDR3 region is CASSLVAGELAKNIQYF. DNA of the CDR3: TGCGCCAGCAGCTTGGTAGCGGGGGAATTAGCCAAAAACATTCAGTACTTC.

The chain recombines TRBV10-1 with TRBJ1-1, with TRBD1 matching 12 bases. The germline gives CDR1 WNHNN, CDR2 SYGVQD (reference sequence). The CDR3 loop spans 18 amino acids. J lost 1 base, V lost 5 bases, and 11 bases had no gene match. The chain's CDR3 is CASSPRGQGAGSNTEAFF. The CDR3 region has the DNA TGCGCCAGCAGTCCGAGGGGACAGGGGGCAGGATCGAACACTGAAGCTTTCTTT.

V gene TRBV7-3 combines with J gene TRBJ2-1; 10 bases line up with TRBD2. J gave up 9 bases and V 5 bases, and 10 bases lay outside the gene matches. The CDR3 consists of 15 residues. Germline CDR1 SGHTA, CDR2 FQGTGA. CDR3 region: CASSPASGSQGEQFF. For the CDR3, the DNA is TGTGCCAGCAGCCCCGCTAGCGGGAGTCAGGGTGAGCAGTTCTTC.

The rearrangement joins TRBV5-6 to TRBJ1-3, with a possible D match to TRBD1 (6 bases). V was cut by 5 bases and J by 0 bases, with 9 bases left in between. Germline lookup yields CDR1 SGHDT and CDR2 YYEEEE. CDR3 length: 14 residues. The CDR3 DNA sequence: TGTGCCAGCAGTCCGACAGGCTCTGGAAACACCATATATTTT. Translated, it gives CASSPTGSGNTIYF.

V and J are TRBV4-1 and TRBJ2-3; D ambiguous. The germline V and J ends were trimmed by 0 bases and 4 bases, with 11 bases remaining between them. Germline V gene data show CDR1 as MGHRA and CDR2 as YSYEKL. The CDR3 has 15 residues. The CDR3 DNA follows: TGCGCCAGCAGCCAAGAGCTAGTTAAGGCAGATACGCAGTATTTT. Translated: CASSQELVKADTQYF.

This rearrangement joins TRBV7-8 to TRBJ1-1, with a weak D call TRBD1 (6 bases). The CDR3 is made up of 14 amino acids. The germline V gene has CDR1 SGHVS and CDR2 FQNEAQ. The ends were cut back, 3 bases at V and 1 base at J, with 9 bases in the middle. CDR3 nucleotides: TGTGCCAGCAGCTTTGCAGGGGCGAACACTGAAGCTTTCTTT. Translation gives CASSFAGANTEAFF.

The chain uses TRBV11-2 and TRBJ1-6; unclear D gene. The germline V and J ends were trimmed by 1 base and 6 bases, with 10 bases remaining between them. The length of the CDR3 is 15 residues. Germline V gene data show CDR1 as SGHAT and CDR2 as FQNNGV. The CDR3 is CASSLGWASNSPLHF. The CDR3 coding sequence is TGTGCCAGCAGCTTAGGTTGGGCTTCTAATTCACCCCTCCACTTT.

Written as DNA, the CDR3 is TGTGCCAGCAGCCAAAGAAACAGGGTCGGAGAGACCCAGTACTTC. This codes for CASSQRNRVGETQYF. The rearrangement uses TRBV5-6 and TRBJ2-5, with D tentatively TRBD1 (6 bases). The CDR3 covers 15 residues. Germline CDR1 reads SGHDT; CDR2 reads YYEEEE. V dropped 4 bases and J dropped 4 bases, with 17 bases sitting between them.